The subject of this entry is one T cell receptor beta chain. It lacks a known antigen. The record has no base qualities; no much larger clone is one base away. The sample comes from a study of tumor-infiltrating lymphocytes in oesophageal squamous cell carcinoma (dated by TCRdb to about 2016). Compared with germline, V lacks 5 bases and J lacks 5 bases; bases without a gene match: 13. The CDR3, from cysteine to phenylalanine, totals 17 residues. Here the CDR3 DNA is all that survives: 51 bases in frame from base 1. In the germline V gene, CDR1 corresponds to SGHTA and CDR2 to FQGNSA. Library construction relied on PCR. The instrument was an Illumina HiSeq 2000. TCRdb trimmed public reads at Q25 via fastp, called clones via MiXCR and kept in-frame beta chains. Each record represents a unique CDR3 protein, reported with the most common genes and DNA among its rows. The sample table records more than 10,000 distinct CDR3 sequences; 58% of these occur just once. The ten largest make up less than 35% of the sample.

This clonotype was obtained from a female donor with esophageal squamous cell carcinoma. This chain is built from TRBV7-2 and TRBJ2-2; a stretch of 8 junction bases matches TRBD1. Input material: esophageal tumor tissue. The CDR3 region: CASSADPGGARTGELFF. The DNA reads as follows: TGTGCCAGCAGCGCCGATCCAGGGGGCGCAAGAACCGGGGAGCTGTTTTTT.